This T cell receptor (beta chain) is drawn from a study of Ad26.COV2.S vaccination and SARS-CoV-2 variants. General study points: Vaccine and placebo recipients had similar non-spike TCR breadth. Vaccinees reportedly had broad spike-specific CD8+ and CD4+ T cell responses. Overall T cell responses may have been underestimated by the analyses of TCR breadth and depth. The study found higher spike-specific TCR breadth in vaccine than placebo recipients.

As concerns this clone: Its antigen is not known.

With 1 base removed from V and 5 bases from J, the gap between germline ends came to 14 bases. Germline V gene sequence: CDR1 LNHDA, CDR2 SQIVND (reference sequence). The CDR3 spans 16 residues. The data were produced by immunoSEQ multiplex PCR, yet TCRdb's version contains in-frame clones alone and is incomplete. The sample holds approximately 340,000 clones, approximately 90% seen once. The rearrangement joins TRBV19 to TRBJ2-2; tentatively, D is TRBD1 (5 bases). The sample was peripheral blood, taken after recovery from COVID-19. This TCR was recovered from a human donor who had recovered from COVID-19. CDR3 in DNA: TGTGCCAGTAGTATAGTAGGGCAGGGAAGGACCGGGGAGCTGTTTTTT. Its translation: CASSIVGQGRTGELFF.